The 21 T cell receptor beta chains in this list originate from one sample, sequenced in a study of T-cell memory formation after mild COVID-19. TCRdb processed the 5' RACE reads anew with MiXCR; each CDR3 protein has one entry. The data show around 410,000 distinct CDR3 sequences, more than 20% seen once. Sequencing was performed on PBMCs or a T cell subset sorted from them (not recorded which). The receptor set was obtained from an adult woman who had mild COVID-19 (a few samples of this study predate the infection). Cell type and time point are not known.

The chain joins TRBV29-1 to TRBJ1-2; D gene ambiguous. Germline V gene sequence: CDR1 SQVTM, CDR2 ANQGSEA. The length of the CDR3 is 12 residues. Deletions cut 7 bases from V and 0 bases from J, with 9 bases between. This chain's CDR3 is CSALRSNYGYTF. CDR3 nucleotides: TGCAGCGCTCTCCGTTCTAACTATGGCTACACCTTC.

This clonotype was observed a handful of times. V gene TRBV18 combines with J gene TRBJ2-7; 8 bases are shared with TRBD1. Germline V CDR1 and CDR2: KGHSH, LQKENI. The V gene end was trimmed by 3 bases and the J gene end by 9 bases; junction bases not matched to a gene: 7. The CDR3 length is 13 residues. The CDR3 nucleotides are TGTGCCAGCTCACCGGACAGGGACATAGGGCAGTACTTC. Translating gives CASSPDRDIGQYF.

This clonotype was detected a few times. The chain uses TRBV7-6 and TRBJ2-1, with TRBD1 matching over 9 bases. The CDR3 runs 16 residues. The germline V gene has CDR1 SGHVS and CDR2 FNYEAQ. With 4 bases clipped from V and 6 bases from J, the junction kept 10 bases outside the gene matches. As DNA, the CDR3 is TGTGCCAGCAGCTCGAACCCGGGACAGGGATTCAATGAGCAGTTCTTC. The encoded protein is CASSSNPGQGFNEQFF.

The chain combines TRBV5-1 with TRBJ2-7; possible D gene TRBD2, 6 bases. Germline values: CDR1 SGHRS, CDR2 YFSETQ. V lost 0 bases to trimming and J lost 0 bases, with 10 bases between them. The CDR3 is 15 residues long. Written as DNA, the CDR3 is TGCGCCAGCAGCTTGGCACCGGGGGACTCCTACGAGCAGTACTTC. Amino acid sequence: CASSLAPGDSYEQYF.

The gene calls are TRBV29-1 and TRBJ2-4; D is perhaps TRBD1 (6 bases). V shed 4 bases and J shed 6 bases, with 10 bases lying between them. Germline values: CDR1 SQVTM, CDR2 ANQGSEA. There are 12 residues in the CDR3. The CDR3 region has the DNA TGCAGCGTTGGAACAGGGAGAAACATTCAGTACTTC. Translated, it gives CSVGTGRNIQYF.

The chain uses TRBV2 and TRBJ2-2, with 8 bases aligning to TRBD2. Germline-derived CDR1 and CDR2 are SNHLY and FYNNEI. V lost 2 bases to trimming and J lost 4 bases; unmatched junction nucleotides: 6. This CDR3 comprises 16 residues. The CDR3: CASSESGLALTGELFF. The CDR3 DNA sequence: TGTGCCAGCAGTGAATCTGGACTAGCTCTCACCGGGGAGCTGTTTTTT.

The chain has TRBV29-1 and TRBJ2-7; the D gene is possibly TRBD1 (6 bases). The CDR3 extends over 13 amino acids. Germline V gives CDR1 SQVTM, CDR2 ANQGSEA. The ends were cut back, 7 bases at V and 3 bases at J, with 16 bases in the middle. CDR3 bases: TGCAGCGCCCAAAGGACAGTTGGCTACGAGCAGTACTTC. Encoded protein: CSAQRTVGYEQYF.

This clonotype turned up a few times. CDR3 in DNA: TGTGCCAGCAGCTCCTCAGCGGGAGGTACAGATACGCAGTATTTT. Protein product: CASSSSAGGTDTQYF. The chain employs TRBV7-9 and TRBJ2-3; 9 bases are shared with TRBD2. V shed 4 bases, J shed 3 bases, and the junction held 5 bases outside the gene matches. The CDR3 is 15 residues long. Germline V gene data show CDR1 as SEHNR and CDR2 as FQNEAQ (reference sequence). Filled out from reference TRBV7-9 and TRBJ2-3, the complete variable domain reads DTGVSQNPRHKITKRGQNVTFRCDPISEHNRLYWYRQTLGQGPEFLTYFQNEAQLEKSRLLSDRFSAERPKGSFSTLEIQRTEQGDSAMYLCASSSSAGGTDTQYFGPGTRLTVL.

This rearrangement joins TRBV7-2 to TRBJ1-6; 7 nucleotides agree with TRBD1. J was trimmed by 7 bases and V by 3 bases; bases with no gene match: 3. This CDR3 spans 14 amino acids. Germline-derived CDR1 and CDR2 are SGHTA and FQGNSA. The CDR3 region has the DNA TGTGCCAGCAGCTTCGACAGGGCGAATTCACCCCTCCACTTT. Its translation is CASSFDRANSPLHF.

This clonotype was observed many times. The rearrangement uses TRBV4-2 and TRBJ1-6; TRBD1 matches at 8 bases. The V gene's germline CDR1 is LGHNA and CDR2 YNFKEQ. V lost 4 bases to trimming and J lost 10 bases; unmatched junction nucleotides: 18. The CDR3 consists of 18 residues. In nucleotides, the CDR3 is TGTGCCAGCAGCCCGGACAGGGTAATTGCTGTGGTAAAATCACCCCTCCACTTT. Protein: CASSPDRVIAVVKSPLHF.

This clonotype was detected only a few times. CDR3 DNA: TGTGCCAGCAGTTTAGAAGTCGGACAGGGTTTCTATGGCTACACCTTC. Encoded protein: CASSLEVGQGFYGYTF. J is TRBJ1-2 and V is TRBV12-3 or TRBV12-4; 8 nucleotides match TRBD1. V dropped 1 base and J dropped 4; count of bases not matched to a gene: 8. CDR3 length: 16 residues.

The CDR3 loop reads CATSDPGRLTDTQYF. DNA for the CDR3: TGTGCCACCAGTGACCCGGGACGGCTCACAGATACGCAGTATTTT. This sequence joins TRBV24-1 and TRBJ2-3; TRBD1 or TRBD2 may be the D gene (5 bases each). CDR1 and CDR2 from the germline V gene are KGHDR and SFDVKD. There are 15 residues in the CDR3. Trimming shortened V by 4 bases and J by 2 bases, and 12 bases separated the two germline ends.

V is TRBV7-6 and J is TRBJ1-4, with D perhaps matching TRBD1 (6 bases). Trimming left V 5 bases short and J 6 bases short, with 16 bases between. The CDR3 runs to 15 residues. Germline CDR1 is SGHVS and CDR2 is FNYEAQ. The CDR3 here is CASSPWGGLDEKLFF. DNA of the CDR3: TGTGCCAGCAGCCCCTGGGGGGGCCTAGATGAAAAACTGTTTTTT.

This clonotype was seen a handful of times. This chain links TRBV24-1 with TRBJ2-7; a weak D match, TRBD2 (6 bases). The CDR3 has 13 amino acids. CDR1 is KGHDR, CDR2 SFDVKD, per germline. V was shortened by 0 bases and J by 5 bases, with 7 bases between the two germline ends. As DNA, the CDR3 is TGTGCCACCAGTGATTTGAGGACTAACGAGCAGTACTTC. It translates to CATSDLRTNEQYF.

This clonotype was counted a few times. The V call is TRBV5-1, the J call TRBJ2-2; D call uncertain. V shed 2 bases and J shed 0 bases, with 8 bases lying between them. The CDR3 has 15 amino acids. Germline V gives CDR1 SGHRS, CDR2 YFSETQ. CDR3 region: CASSFLDANTGELFF. The CDR3 region has the DNA TGCGCCAGCAGCTTTTTAGACGCGAACACCGGGGAGCTGTTTTTT.

J is TRBJ2-7 and V is TRBV21-1; TRBD1 is taken as the D call from the table, unchecked against the DNA. TRBV21-1 is annotated as a pseudogene. CDR3 length equals 19 residues. CDR3 loop: CASSIRLGPRQQLTYEQYF. CDR3 DNA sequence: TGTGCCAGCAGCATCCGGCTGGGGCCAAGACAGCAACTAACCTACGAGCAGTACTTC.

The rearrangement uses TRBV6-2 or TRBV6-3 and TRBJ2-2; D is uncertain. Germline loops: CDR1 MNHEY, CDR2 SVGEGT. Trimming stripped 7 bases from V and 0 bases from J, with 9 bases between. The CDR3 runs to 14 residues. The CDR3 sequence is CASIQAANTGELFF. The CDR3 DNA sequence: TGTGCCAGCATTCAGGCAGCGAACACCGGGGAGCTGTTTTTT.

This clonotype was counted only a few times. The CDR3 bases are TGTGCCAGCAGCCAAGATTTAGATAGCGGGAAGTACTTC. It encodes CASSQDLDSGKYF. This chain joins TRBV3-1 and TRBJ2-7; 8 bases align to TRBD2. The CDR3 is made up of 13 amino acids. V shed 0 bases, J shed 11 bases, and the junction held 6 bases outside the gene matches. The germline gives CDR1 LGHDT, CDR2 YNNKEL (reference sequence).

This rearrangement joins TRBV7-9 to TRBJ2-1; 10 bases map to TRBD2. Germline trimming cut 4 bases from V and 7 bases from J; bases unmatched to any gene: 4. The CDR3 spans 14 residues. Germline V lookup: CDR1 SEHNR, CDR2 FQNEAQ (reference sequence). CDR3 sequence reads: CASSWTSGTNEQFF. In DNA form, the CDR3 reads TGTGCCAGCAGCTGGACTAGCGGAACGAATGAGCAGTTCTTC.

There are a few counts of this clonotype. V is TRBV5-1 and J is TRBJ1-1; 10 nucleotides align to TRBD1. The V gene end was trimmed by 4 bases and the J gene end by 0 bases; junction bases not matched to a gene: 3. The CDR3 has 15 residues. The V gene's germline CDR1 is SGHRS and CDR2 YFSETQ. CDR3 amino acids: CASSRQGAVNTEAFF. CDR3 sequence (DNA): TGCGCCAGCAGCAGACAGGGGGCGGTGAACACTGAAGCTTTCTTT.

This chain joins TRBV7-8 and TRBJ2-7; 9 bases line up with TRBD1. V was pared by 5 bases and J by 0 bases, with 5 bases of the junction left unmatched. In germline, CDR1 is SGHVS, CDR2 FQNEAQ. The CDR3 extends over 15 amino acids. The DNA of the CDR3 is TGTGCCAGCAGCCCGACGACAGGGGGCTCCTACGAGCAGTACTTC. Protein: CASSPTTGGSYEQYF.